Included here is one T cell receptor (beta chain) sequence, with context. This clone was observed a handful of times. Its cognate antigen has yet to be identified. No per-base quality is available; no much larger clone lies one base away. No patient had received any treatment before thyroid surgery. Using T-cell receptor beta sequencing, the study looked back at clinical samples from patients collected from about 2011 to 2018. Library method: PCR. TCRdb records Illumina HiSeq 4000 as the sequencer. High-throughput sequencing was used to profile the TCR beta-chain CDR3 region of every patient. Per the authors' processing: The researchers built a classifier to tell apart papillary thyroid cancer patients with distant metastasis, based on CDR3 differences among clinicopathological groups. To measure repertoire diversity the researchers used the Shannon index, while the Morisita-Horn index served to gauge how similar the tumor and blood repertoires were. Using fastp trimming at Q25 and MiXCR clonotype assembly, TCRdb reanalyzed the public sequencing data and kept in-frame beta chains. TCRdb assigned the V and J calls; the authors' analysis was not used. Recorded for this sample are 9,500 to 15,000 clones; approximately 32% of them occurred a single time. The ten largest clones add up to about an eighth of the sample.

These data are taken from a study of metastatic and nonmetastatic thyroid tumors (dated by TCRdb to about 2020). Some background on the complete study: For patients with malignant and with benign thyroid disease, the researchers compared repertoires between peripheral blood samples and tumor or nodule tissue samples. Here is what the overall study found, with its caveats: In both blood and tumor samples, TCR beta diversity was reported to be significantly higher in malignant tumors than in benign nodules.

The germline V gene sets CDR1 to MRHNA and CDR2 to SNTAGT. CDR3 length: 11 amino acids, cysteine to valine. The sequence is cut down to CDR3 DNA, 33 bases in frame from base 1. V and J are truncated by 3 bases and 4 bases respectively, leaving an intervening sequence of 4 bases. The sequence joins TRBV6-4 to TRBJ2-7, with the D segment identity uncertain. The clonotype was recovered from a female donor with papillary thyroid cancer or a benign thyroid nodule (not recorded which). Some clones in this sample may be carry-over from other donors' samples. The material sequenced was tumor tissue. The CDR3 reads as follows: CASSEGYEQYV. The DNA sequence is TGTGCCAGCAGTGAGGGGTACGAGCAGTACGTC.